Listed below are T cell receptor beta chains from one sample, sequenced in a study of Ad26.COV2.S vaccination and SARS-CoV-2 variants. Sequencing was performed with immunoSEQ multiplex PCR; in TCRdb, only in-frame clones are kept and a portion is missing. Among a few hundred thousand clones listed, about nine tenths were seen once. The source material was peripheral blood, sampled in a trial of Ad26.COV2.S vaccine versus placebo. These receptors originate from a person between 18 and 65 years old who received the Ad26.COV2.S COVID-19 vaccine or a placebo. CDR3s include the opening cysteine and the closing phenylalanine or tryptophan. A D gene is named only where the DNA matches it firmly. Some rows mark clone size as missing; the rest say once, few, many or name a class of expanded clone.

J: TRBJ2-7; size: few; D: NA; V: TRBV6-1; DNA: TGTGCCAGCAGTGATCGTATAGACACCTCCTACGAGCAGTACTTC; CDR3: CASSDRIDTSYEQYF
J: TRBJ2-1; size: NA; D: NA; V: TRBV13; DNA: TGTGCCAGCTACTGGACCGGCGCAGCCTACAATGAGCAGTTCTTC; CDR3: CASYWTGAAYNEQFF
J: TRBJ1-1; size: NA; D: NA; V: TRBV9; DNA: TGTGCCAGCAGCTACGGGACCACTGAAGCTTTCTTT; CDR3: CASSYGTTEAFF
J: TRBJ2-5; size: NA; D: TRBD1; V: TRBV9; DNA: TGTGCCAGCAGCGTAGGAGGACAGGGACCCTCGGTAGGGGAGACCCAGTACTTC; CDR3: CASSVGGQGPSVGETQYF
J: TRBJ2-3; size: NA; D: NA; V: TRBV3-1/TRBV3-2; DNA: TGTGCCAGCAGCCAAGAAGGGGGGGGAGATACGCAGTATTTT; CDR3: CASSQEGGGDTQYF
J: TRBJ1-2; size: few; D: NA; V: TRBV3-1/TRBV3-2; DNA: TGTGCCAGCAGCTTGCGCAGGGGAGGATATGGCTACACCTTC; CDR3: CASSLRRGGYGYTF
J: TRBJ1-5; size: NA; D: NA; V: TRBV28; DNA: TGTGCCAGCAGTTTAGATAGCAATCAGCCCCAGCATTTT; CDR3: CASSLDSNQPQHF
J: TRBJ2-7; size: NA; D: TRBD1; V: TRBV5-1; DNA: TGCGCCAGCAGCGTGCCGGGACAGGTGAACTACGAGCAGTACTTC; CDR3: CASSVPGQVNYEQYF
J: TRBJ1-1; size: few; D: TRBD1; V: TRBV18; DNA: TGTGCCAGCACATCACAGGGGTTCACTGAAGCTTTCTTT; CDR3: CASTSQGFTEAFF
J: TRBJ1-2; size: once; D: NA; V: TRBV30; DNA: TGTGCCTGGGGCGGGGCAGACGGCTATGGCTACACCTTC; CDR3: CAWGGADGYGYTF
J: TRBJ2-2; size: NA; D: NA; V: TRBV3-1/TRBV3-2; DNA: TGTGCCAGCAGCCAAGCGGGGGCTCACTCGAACACCGGGGAGCTGTTTTTT; CDR3: CASSQAGAHSNTGELFF
J: TRBJ1-2; size: NA; D: NA; V: TRBV4-2; DNA: TGTGCCAGCAGCCAAGGAAGAAGCGCTGGCTACACCTTC; CDR3: CASSQGRSAGYTF
J: TRBJ1-2; size: medium-sized; D: TRBD1; V: TRBV7-9; DNA: TGTGCCAGCAGCTTCCACGACAGGGGGCGCTTTGGCTACACCTTC; CDR3: CASSFHDRGRFGYTF
J: TRBJ1-3; size: NA; D: NA; V: TRBV4-1; DNA: TGCGCCAGCAGCCCCCGGACACGACGAAACACCATATATTTT; CDR3: CASSPRTRRNTIYF
J: TRBJ1-2; size: once; D: NA; V: TRBV25-1; DNA: TGTGCCAGCAGCGGGGGGAACTATGGCTACACCTTC; CDR3: CASSGGNYGYTF
J: TRBJ2-2; size: NA; D: NA; V: TRBV2; DNA: TGTGCCAGCAGTGAAGCTAGGAACACCGGGGAGCTGTTTTTT; CDR3: CASSEARNTGELFF